A single T cell receptor beta chain is shown here with its context. Its antigen is not known. The sample belongs to a study of cytomegalovirus exposure and HLA in healthy donors. The PCR had 60 Vbeta and 13 Jbeta primers. Repertoires were generated with immunoSEQ multiplex PCR, while TCRdb's copy carries only in-frame clones and drops some. Counted here are roughly 130,000 clones, around three quarters occurring once; the ten biggest clones make up around 5%. The length of the CDR3 is 12 residues. The trim removed 10 bases at V and 6 bases at J, leaving 7 bases unmatched. CDR1 is SGHVS, CDR2 FNYEAQ, per germline. The study, taken as a whole, reports: HLA alleles showed associations with 15,000 to 20,000 TCR beta sequences in a later analysis, at a 0.05 false discovery rate. CMV serostatus was the sole immune exposure information available. Accurate prediction of most subjects' HLA-A and HLA-B alleles from TCR beta sequences was reported.

The TCR comes from a young man in good health and CMV-seronegative. This chain uses TRBV7-6 with TRBJ2-7; 9 positions match TRBD1. The sequenced sample consisted of PBMCs. CDR3 DNA: TGTGCCACCGGGACAGGGCCTTTCGAGCAGTACTTC. Amino acid sequence: CATGTGPFEQYF.